These T cell receptor beta chains were read from a single sample in a study of cytomegalovirus exposure and HLA in healthy donors. Generated by immunoSEQ multiplex PCR, the TCRdb table keeps only in-frame clones and is missing some. The sample contains 100,000 to 150,000 clones, around 82% of which appear only once. Sequenced input: PBMCs. The receptors were gathered from a female donor in good health and CMV-seronegative. The CDR3 runs from the conserved cysteine through the conserved F or W. Fields, in order: CDR3 length, D gene, clone size, V gene, J gene, CDR3 DNA, CDR3 protein. A D gene is named only where the DNA matches it firmly. Not all rows give a size; the values are once, few, many and, for expanded clones, a class.

15	TRBD1	-	TRBV5-1	TRBJ1-1	TGCGCCAGCAGCTTGGACTCTACAGGGGGCACTGAAGCTTTCTTT	CASSLDSTGGTEAFF
14	TRBD1	-	TRBV7-2	TRBJ2-5	TGTGCCAGCAGCTCCCGGGACAGGGAAGAGACCCAGTACTTC	CASSSRDREETQYF
16	TRBD1	-	TRBV14	TRBJ2-2	TGTGCCAGCAGCCATTGGACAGGCCGGAACACCGGGGAGCTGTTTTTT	CASSHWTGRNTGELFF
15	-	-	TRBV2	TRBJ2-6	TGTGCCAGCAGTGTCAGGCTGTCTGGGGCCAACGTCCTGACTTTC	CASSVRLSGANVLTF
14	-	few	TRBV6-6	TRBJ2-5	TGTGCCAGCAGGGATGCGGGGCTGATAAAGACCCAGTACTTC	CASRDAGLIKTQYF
15	TRBD2	few	TRBV6-4	TRBJ2-3	TGTGCCAGCAGTGACTCCAGCGGGGGCACAGATACGCAGTATTTT	CASSDSSGGTDTQYF
14	-	-	TRBV13	TRBJ2-7	TGTGCCAGCAGCTTAATTTGTTTCGGTTACGAGCAGTACTTC	CASSLICFGYEQYF
15	TRBD2	few	TRBV30	TRBJ2-3	TGTGCCTGGAGTTCACTAGCGGGGGGGGAAGATACGCAGTATTTT	CAWSSLAGGEDTQYF
16	TRBD2	-	TRBV5-4	TRBJ2-3	TGTGCCAGCAGCTTGTGGACTAGCGGGTTACAAGATACGCAGTATTTT	CASSLWTSGLQDTQYF
15	-	-	TRBV7-8	TRBJ1-3	TGTGCCAGCAGCTTAGGGCCAATCTCTGGAAACACCATATATTTT	CASSLGPISGNTIYF
14	-	few	TRBV2	TRBJ1-5	TGTGCCAGCAGAACAGGGACTAGCAATCAGCCCCAGCATTTT	CASRTGTSNQPQHF
18	-	-	TRBV5-1	TRBJ2-6	TGCGCCAGCAGCCAGGCGGGGCAGGGGGTATTTGGGGCCAACGGCCTGACTTTC	CASSQAGQGVFGANGLTF
16	-	-	TRBV9	TRBJ2-3	TGTGCCAGCAGCGTAGAAGGGACTCCCCCGTCTGATACGCAGTATTTT	CASSVEGTPPSDTQYF
15	-	-	TRBV5-4	TRBJ2-3	TGTGCCAGCAGCTTGCAGAGCGGTAGCACAGATACGCAGTATTTT	CASSLQSGSTDTQYF